This TCR beta chain was identified in a study of T cells in narcolepsy. Whole-study results and caveats: Reportedly, autoreactive clonotypes were serially detected in patients' blood but not controls'.

With regard to this clone: The antigen is not known.

Method: immunoSEQ multiplex PCR; TCRdb's copy keeps in-frame clones and lacks some. The sample lists tens of thousands of clones, approximately 83% seen once, with over 0.9% in the top ten. V was shortened by 10 bases and J by 1 base, with 8 bases between the two germline ends. Germline loops: CDR1 ENHRY, CDR2 SYGVKD. The CDR3 contains 12 residues. The sample taken for sequencing was CD45RA- memory CD4+ T cells from PBMCs. V is TRBV10-3 and J is TRBJ1-3; D possibly corresponds to TRBD1 (5 bases). The receptor comes from a human donor with narcolepsy. DNA for the CDR3: TGTGCCAGCAGGGATTCTGGAAACACCATATATTTT. It yields the protein CASRDSGNTIYF.